This TCR beta chain was recovered during a study of T cell responses to AZD1222 COVID-19 vaccine. Notes on the study in general: Dominant CD4 TCR responses targeted spike regions 160-218 and 743-854. Only after the peak T cell response were repertoires sampled. Baseline seropositivity characterized only a handful of AZD1222 recipients. Females made up more of the donors, who were largely white British, and clonal diversity may have come out too low.

Concerning this clone itself: Its antigen is as yet unknown.

This table comes from immunoSEQ multiplex PCR, and its TCRdb copy is limited to in-frame clones, with some not included. The repertoire holds approximately 180,000 clones, with 85% to 90% as singletons. The CDR3 extends over 13 amino acids. Trimming removed 6 bases from V and 0 bases from J, with 3 bases in between. Germline V gene lookup returns CDR1 MDHEN and CDR2 SYDVKM. The chain combines TRBV28 with TRBJ2-6; D is uncertain. The sequence was collected from an adult who received the MenACWY meningococcal vaccine as a control. The specimen comprised peripheral blood, sampled 28 days after the second dose of the MenACWY control vaccine. DNA of the CDR3: TGTGCCAGCAGAGACTCTGGGGCCAACGTCCTGACTTTC. Protein: CASRDSGANVLTF. Drawing the rest from reference TRBV28 and TRBJ2-6, the complete variable domain is DVKVTQSSRYLVKRTGEKVFLECVQDMDHENMFWYRQDPGLGLRLIYFSYDVKMKEKGDIPEGYSVSREKKERFSLILESASTNQTSMYLCASRDSGANVLTFGAGSRLTVL.